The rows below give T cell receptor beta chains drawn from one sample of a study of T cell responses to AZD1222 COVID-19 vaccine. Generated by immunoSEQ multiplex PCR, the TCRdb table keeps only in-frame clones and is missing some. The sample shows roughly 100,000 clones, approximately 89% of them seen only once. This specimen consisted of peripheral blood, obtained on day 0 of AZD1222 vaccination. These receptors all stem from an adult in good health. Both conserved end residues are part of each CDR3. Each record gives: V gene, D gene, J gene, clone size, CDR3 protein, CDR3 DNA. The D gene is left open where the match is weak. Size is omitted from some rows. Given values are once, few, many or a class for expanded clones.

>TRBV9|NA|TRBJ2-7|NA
CASSVGTDSYEQYF
TGTGCCAGCAGCGTAGGGACAGACTCCTACGAGCAGTACTTC
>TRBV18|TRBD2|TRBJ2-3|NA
CASSPPIGGGIRVGTDTQYF
TGTGCCAGCTCACCCCCAATTGGGGGGGGGATAAGGGTAGGCACAGATACGCAGTATTTT
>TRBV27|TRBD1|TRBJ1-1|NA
CASSLLGTGAKAFF
TGTGCCAGCAGTCTACTCGGGACAGGGGCAAAAGCTTTCTTT
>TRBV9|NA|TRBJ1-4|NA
CASSVGGATGEKLFF
TGTGCCAGCAGCGTAGGAGGGGCAACTGGGGAAAAACTGTTTTTT
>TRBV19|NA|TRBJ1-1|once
CASSIYPGSPEAFF
TGTGCCAGTAGTATATATCCAGGATCTCCTGAAGCTTTCTTT
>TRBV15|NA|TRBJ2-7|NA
CATSRAGGRDNEQYF
TGTGCCACCAGCAGAGCTGGGGGGCGCGACAACGAGCAGTACTTC
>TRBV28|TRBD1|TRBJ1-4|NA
CASRLWDSGEKLFF
TGTGCCAGCAGGTTGTGGGACAGCGGGGAAAAACTGTTTTTT
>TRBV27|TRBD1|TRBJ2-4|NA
CASSLTGVTKNIQYF
TGTGCCAGCAGTCTGACAGGGGTAACCAAAAACATTCAGTACTTC
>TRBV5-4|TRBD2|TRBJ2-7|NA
CASSYRTSGNREQYF
TGTGCCAGCAGCTACCGGACTAGCGGGAATCGCGAGCAGTACTTC
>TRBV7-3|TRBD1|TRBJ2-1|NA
CASSSPGQDYNEQFF
TGTGCCAGCAGCTCACCGGGACAGGACTACAATGAGCAGTTCTTC
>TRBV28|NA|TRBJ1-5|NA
CASSLSRKYGDRGGGNQPQHF
TGTGCCAGCAGTTTGTCAAGGAAGTATGGGGATCGGGGAGGGGGCAATCAGCCCCAGCATTTT
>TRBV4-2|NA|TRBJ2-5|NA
CASSQEPRGETQYF
TGTGCCAGCAGCCAAGAACCGCGGGGAGAGACCCAGTACTTC
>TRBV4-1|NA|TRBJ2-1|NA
CASSPKAETSSYNEQFF
TGCGCCAGCAGCCCAAAGGCGGAGACCAGCTCCTACAATGAGCAGTTCTTC
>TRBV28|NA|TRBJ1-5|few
CAEGEYGNQPQHF
TGCGCAGAGGGGGAGTATGGCAATCAGCCCCAGCATTTT
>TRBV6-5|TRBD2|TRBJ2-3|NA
CASSPGGTDTQYF
TGTGCCAGCTCCCCGGGAGGGACAGATACGCAGTATTTT
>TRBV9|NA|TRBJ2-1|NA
CASSVDGISYNEQFF
TGTGCCAGCAGCGTAGATGGGATATCCTACAATGAGCAGTTCTTC
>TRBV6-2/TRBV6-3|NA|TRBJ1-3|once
CASSYSRTQSGNTIYF
TGTGCCAGCAGTTACTCCAGAACCCAATCTGGAAACACCATATATTTT
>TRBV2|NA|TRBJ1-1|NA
CASRDGQNTEAFF
TGTGCCAGCAGGGACGGACAGAACACTGAAGCTTTCTTT
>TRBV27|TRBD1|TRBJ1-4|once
CASSFEQGRRSNEKLFF
TGTGCCAGCAGTTTTGAACAGGGGAGGAGATCTAATGAAAAACTGTTTTTT
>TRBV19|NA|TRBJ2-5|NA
CASTPGRGPQYF
TGTGCCAGTACCCCCGGGCGGGGGCCCCAGTACTTC
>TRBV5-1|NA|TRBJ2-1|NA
CASSLVNSGNEQFF
TGCGCCAGCAGCTTGGTAAACAGCGGCAATGAGCAGTTCTTC
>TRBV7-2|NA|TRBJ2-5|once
CASSFTQGQETQYF
TGTGCCAGCAGCTTCACTCAGGGACAAGAGACCCAGTACTTC
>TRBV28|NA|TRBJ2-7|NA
CASSLNVGGFPYEQYF
TGTGCCAGCAGTTTAAACGTGGGAGGCTTCCCCTACGAGCAGTACTTC
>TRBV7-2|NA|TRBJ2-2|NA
CASSPTWGHTGELFF
TGTGCCAGCAGCCCGACTTGGGGTCACACCGGGGAGCTGTTTTTT
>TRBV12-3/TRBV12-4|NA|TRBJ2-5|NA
CASSFSLVETQYF
TGTGCCAGCAGTTTCTCTTTGGTGGAGACCCAGTACTTC
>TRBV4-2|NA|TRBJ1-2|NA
CASSQDRRAAADSYYGYTF
TGTGCCAGCAGCCAAGATCGGAGGGCGGCTGCTGACTCTTATTATGGCTACACCTTC
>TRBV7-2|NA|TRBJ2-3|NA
CASSLATLNTQYF
TGTGCCAGCAGCTTAGCGACGCTAAATACGCAGTATTTT
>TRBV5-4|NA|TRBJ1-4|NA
CASSSRISVSTNEKLFF
TGTGCCAGCAGCTCACGTATTTCAGTTTCAACTAATGAAAAACTGTTTTTT
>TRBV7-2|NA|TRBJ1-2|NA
CASSSTSNYGYTF
TGTGCCAGCAGCTCTACAAGTAACTATGGCTACACCTTC
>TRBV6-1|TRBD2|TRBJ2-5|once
CASSEAARVAGSQETQYF
TGTGCCAGCAGTGAAGCGGCGCGGGTAGCGGGGAGCCAAGAGACCCAGTACTTC
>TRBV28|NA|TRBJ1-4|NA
CASSLRGDLGEKLFF
TGTGCCAGCAGTTTAAGGGGGGACCTAGGTGAAAAACTGTTTTTT
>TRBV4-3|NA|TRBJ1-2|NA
CASSPTTGSGYTF
TGCGCCAGCAGCCCTACGACAGGTAGTGGCTACACCTTC
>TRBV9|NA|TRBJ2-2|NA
CASSVHYVAGELFF
TGTGCCAGCAGCGTACATTACGTCGCCGGGGAGCTGTTTTTT
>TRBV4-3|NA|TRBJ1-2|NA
CASSQDAQGRGYTF
TGCGCCAGCAGCCAAGATGCACAGGGACGTGGCTACACCTTC
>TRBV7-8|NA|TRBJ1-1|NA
CASSLTGLIGNTEAFF
TGTGCCAGCAGCTTAACGGGGCTGATAGGGAACACTGAAGCTTTCTTT
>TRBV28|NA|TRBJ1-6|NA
CASSLRDTYSPLHF
TGTGCCAGCAGTCTGAGGGACACCTATTCACCCCTCCACTTT
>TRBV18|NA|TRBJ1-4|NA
CASSRLTPISTNEKLFF
TGTGCCAGCTCAAGACTGACACCCATCTCAACTAATGAAAAACTGTTTTTT
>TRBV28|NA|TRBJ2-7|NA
CASSTYLTPQGVVEQYF
TGTGCCAGCAGTACGTATCTGACTCCCCAAGGGGTTGTCGAGCAGTACTTC
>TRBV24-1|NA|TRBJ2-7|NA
CATSELTGREQYF
TGTGCCACCAGTGAGCTAACAGGGAGGGAGCAGTACTTC
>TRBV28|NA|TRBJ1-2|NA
CASSLRSFGYTF
TGTGCCAGCAGCCTCCGGTCTTTTGGCTACACCTTC
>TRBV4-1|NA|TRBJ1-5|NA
CASSQAGKGNQPQHF
TGCGCCAGCAGCCAAGCCGGCAAGGGCAATCAGCCCCAGCATTTT
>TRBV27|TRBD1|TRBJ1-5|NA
CASRDRVDQPQHF
TGTGCCAGCCGGGACAGGGTTGATCAGCCCCAGCATTTT